The 26 T cell receptor beta chains below were found in one sample sequenced in a study of blood T cell repertoires in COVID-19. Using immunoSEQ multiplex PCR, the repertoire was profiled, and TCRdb retains in-frame clones only, with some absent. The repertoire has about 150,000 clones, approximately 89% of them found once; the top ten carry about 10%. Source material: peripheral blood. All receptors come from a man in his 60s with active or convalescent COVID-19.

In its sample, this clone was seen once. This chain joins TRBV19 and TRBJ2-1; D is perhaps TRBD1 (6 bases). V was trimmed by 6 bases and J by 5 bases, leaving 14 bases between them. CDR1 and CDR2 (germline): LNHDA, SQIVND (reference sequence). This CDR3 spans 14 amino acids. Written as DNA, the CDR3 is TGTGCCAGTAGAATAACAGGGCTGGACAATGAGCAGTTCTTC. It encodes CASRITGLDNEQFF.

The rearrangement links TRBV7-2 to TRBJ1-5; D unresolved. The CDR3 runs to 14 residues. Per the germline V gene, CDR1 is SGHTA and CDR2 is FQGNSA. Trimming shortened V by 6 bases and J by 5 bases, and 14 bases separated the two germline ends. CDR3 loop: CASSPDDRYQPQHF. CDR3 DNA sequence: TGTGCCAGCAGTCCAGATGATCGTTATCAGCCCCAGCATTTT.

The gene calls are TRBV27 and TRBJ1-2; D may be TRBD1 (5 bases). The CDR3 totals 14 residues. The V gene's germline CDR1 is MNHEY and CDR2 SMNVEV (reference sequence). V gave up 8 bases and J gave up 1 base, with 14 bases separating them. DNA of the CDR3: TGTGCCAGCGGCCCCCAGGGTCTTAACTATGGCTACACCTTC. Protein: CASGPQGLNYGYTF.

This clone was seen only a few times. The rearrangement joins TRBV29-1 to TRBJ2-1, with D unresolved. The CDR3 extends over 13 amino acids. Germline CDR1 and CDR2: SQVTM and ANQGSEA. V lost 2 bases, J lost 11 bases, and 16 bases lay in between. CDR3 sequence reads: CSVETGAFWKQFF. Here the CDR3 DNA reads TGCAGCGTTGAAACGGGTGCATTCTGGAAGCAGTTCTTC.

This chain links TRBV24-1 with TRBJ2-5; 7 positions match TRBD1. CDR3 length equals 15 residues. Germline V lookup: CDR1 KGHDR, CDR2 SFDVKD. Trimming at V came to 3 bases and at J to 0 bases, leaving 3 bases not matched to a gene. In nucleotides, the CDR3 is TGTGCCACCAGTGATAGGGGGCGGTACCAAGAGACCCAGTACTTC. This sequence encodes CATSDRGRYQETQYF.

V usage is TRBV5-1 and J usage is TRBJ2-3, with D perhaps matching TRBD2 (5 bases). Germline lookup yields CDR1 SGHRS and CDR2 YFSETQ. Trimming cost V 4 bases and J 0 bases, with 18 bases left between them. The CDR3 runs to 17 residues. CDR3 amino acids: CASSTDGSGPSTDTQYF. DNA for the CDR3: TGCGCCAGCAGCACCGATGGGAGCGGCCCCAGCACAGATACGCAGTATTTT.

The chain links TRBV27 to TRBJ2-7; 13 bases are shared with TRBD2. There are 17 residues in the CDR3. J gave up 4 bases and V 6 bases, and 12 bases lay outside the gene matches. Germline values: CDR1 MNHEY, CDR2 SMNVEV (reference sequence). Written as DNA, the CDR3 is TGTGCCAGCAGGGGACTAGCGGGGCAGCTAACATCTTACGAGCAGTACTTC. Translation gives CASRGLAGQLTSYEQYF.

This chain links TRBV20-1 with TRBJ2-2; tentatively, D is TRBD1 (5 bases). Germline CDR1 DFQATT, CDR2 SNEGSKA (reference sequence). V dropped 3 bases and J dropped 1 base, with 12 bases sitting between them. The CDR3 covers 15 residues. CDR3: CSASYDSKNTGELFF. CDR3 bases: TGCAGTGCTAGTTATGACAGTAAGAACACCGGGGAGCTGTTTTTT.

The V gene is TRBV5-1, the J gene TRBJ1-2, with 9 bases that match TRBD1. CDR3 length equals 15 residues. Germline loops: CDR1 SGHRS, CDR2 YFSETQ. Germline trimming cut 0 bases from V and 6 bases from J; bases unmatched to any gene: 6. As DNA, the CDR3 is TGCGCCAGCAGCTTGGAAATTGGGACAGGGAATGGCTACACCTTC. It encodes CASSLEIGTGNGYTF.

The genes are TRBV19 and TRBJ1-1; D might be TRBD1 (6 bases). This CDR3 has 15 amino acids. V gave up 5 bases and J gave up 2 bases, with 15 bases separating them. Germline loops: CDR1 LNHDA, CDR2 SQIVND (reference sequence). The DNA of the CDR3 is TGTGCCAGTAGTGCCACAGGGCGGCGAAACACTGAAGCTTTCTTT. Encoded protein: CASSATGRRNTEAFF.

This chain links TRBV6-5 with TRBJ2-1; 10 positions agree with TRBD1. This CDR3 spans 15 amino acids. V lost 6 bases, J lost 5 bases, and 7 bases stayed unmatched. CDR1 is MNHEY and CDR2 is SVGAGI in the germline V gene. CDR3 loop: CASRKIGTGDNEQFF. CDR3 DNA: TGTGCCAGCAGGAAGATTGGGACAGGGGACAATGAGCAGTTCTTC.

The rearrangement joins TRBV11-3 to TRBJ1-1; D is undetermined. V was shortened by 1 base and J by 5 bases, with 11 bases between the two germline ends. The germline V gene encodes CDR1 SGHNT and CDR2 YENEEA. This CDR3 is 14 amino acids long. Here the CDR3 reads CASSLGGDKTEAFF. DNA of the CDR3: TGTGCCAGCAGCTTAGGGGGAGACAAGACTGAAGCTTTCTTT.

The chain combines TRBV7-8 with TRBJ1-5; D is uncertain. CDR3 size: 15 residues. Per the germline V gene, CDR1 is SGHVS and CDR2 is FQNEAQ. V lost 6 bases to trimming and J lost 2 bases, with 14 bases between them. CDR3 sequence: CASSPPPGGNQPQHF. In DNA form, the CDR3 reads TGTGCCAGCAGTCCCCCCCCCGGGGGCAATCAGCCCCAGCATTTT.

The chain has TRBV18 and TRBJ2-1, with 10 bases that match TRBD1. From germline, CDR1 is KGHSH and CDR2 LQKENI. V dropped 1 base and J dropped 6; count of bases not matched to a gene: 9. The CDR3 loop spans 17 amino acids. CDR3 residues: CASSPQSGTGVINEQFF. For the CDR3, the DNA is TGTGCCAGCTCACCACAATCTGGGACAGGGGTGATCAATGAGCAGTTCTTC.

The V gene is TRBV18, the J gene TRBJ2-5, with D hard to call. Germline V CDR1 and CDR2: KGHSH, LQKENI. The CDR3 sequence is 14 residues long. The ends were cut back, 1 base at V and 5 bases at J, with 11 bases in the middle. The chain's CDR3 is CASSPQRQKETQYF. CDR3 coding DNA: TGTGCCAGCTCACCACAACGACAAAAGGAGACCCAGTACTTC.

The gene calls are TRBV11-3 and TRBJ1-5; a weak D match, TRBD1 (6 bases). CDR1 is SGHNT and CDR2 is YENEEA in the germline V gene. This CDR3 is 14 amino acids long. Trimming took off 6 bases at V and 5 bases at J, with 14 bases between the two ends. CDR3 region: CASRGVRGHQPQHF. The CDR3 DNA reads as TGTGCCAGCAGGGGGGTCAGGGGACATCAGCCCCAGCATTTT.

This rearrangement joins TRBV24-1 to TRBJ2-3; TRBD2 aligns across 11 bases. CDR1 and CDR2 (germline): KGHDR, SFDVKD. The CDR3 is 17 residues long. J was trimmed by 4 bases and V by 5 bases; bases with no gene match: 10. CDR3 nucleotide sequence: TGTGCCACCAGTGGTGTTAGCGGGAGGGCGATCCCAGATACGCAGTATTTT. Translating it yields CATSGVSGRAIPDTQYF.

The chain couples TRBV2 to TRBJ1-5; 8 nucleotides match TRBD1. CDR1 is SNHLY, CDR2 FYNNEI, per germline. V shed 4 bases and J 4 bases; nucleotides not matched to a gene: 0. This CDR3 comprises 13 residues. DNA of the CDR3: TGTGCCAGCAGTGGGACAGGGAATCAGCCCCAGCATTTT. This translates into CASSGTGNQPQHF.

J is TRBJ1-2 and V is TRBV14, with D maybe TRBD1 (6 bases). The ends were cut back, 4 bases at V and 4 bases at J, with 13 bases in the middle. Looked up from germline, CDR1 is SGHDN and CDR2 is FVKESK. This CDR3 comprises 14 residues. Here the CDR3 DNA reads TGTGCCAGCAGCCCGTCCAGGGGTACCTATGGCTACACCTTC. Its protein product is CASSPSRGTYGYTF.

Here the CDR3 DNA reads TGTGCCAGCAGCGTCCTCGCTATCACAGATACGCAGTATTTT. It yields the protein CASSVLAITDTQYF. V and J are TRBV9 and TRBJ2-3; D ambiguous. V dropped 2 bases and J dropped 2 bases, with 9 bases sitting between them. CDR3 length: 14 residues. Germline V gives CDR1 SGDLS, CDR2 YYNGEE.

This sequence joins TRBV6-4 and TRBJ2-7, with 8 bases identical to TRBD2. There are 14 residues in the CDR3. Germline lookup yields CDR1 MRHNA and CDR2 SNTAGT. Trimming removed 7 bases from V and 5 bases from J; junction bases left unmatched: 10. The CDR3 nucleotides read TGTGCCAGCATCGCCGGGACTAGAAAAAACGAGCAGTACTTC. It yields the protein CASIAGTRKNEQYF.

This rearrangement joins TRBV25-1 to TRBJ1-4, with 7 bases matching TRBD1. Germline loops: CDR1 MGHDK, CDR2 SYGVNS. This CDR3 region has 16 residues. V shed 6 bases, J shed 6 bases, and the junction held 13 bases outside the gene matches. CDR3 nucleotides: TGTGCCAGCAGCTCAAGGGGGCTTGAGGTATATGAAAAACTGTTTTTT. Protein: CASSSRGLEVYEKLFF.

V gene TRBV2 combines with J gene TRBJ2-3, with 8 nucleotides matching TRBD1. CDR1 and CDR2 (germline): SNHLY, FYNNEI. The J segment lost 0 bases and the V segment lost 5 bases, leaving 1 base of the junction unmatched. This CDR3 is built from 14 residues. CDR3 region: CASSNRGSTDTQYF. Written as DNA, the CDR3 is TGTGCCAGCAGTAACAGGGGGAGCACAGATACGCAGTATTTT.

This clone was counted only a few times. The chain couples TRBV6-5 to TRBJ1-2, with D possibly being TRBD1 (5 bases). Germline CDR1 MNHEY, CDR2 SVGAGI. With 0 bases removed from V and 6 bases from J, the gap between germline ends came to 14 bases. The CDR3 has 15 residues. CDR3 coding DNA: TGTGCCAGCAGTTACTCAAACCGGGACTCCAATGGCTACACCTTC. Translated: CASSYSNRDSNGYTF.

In this sample, this clone turned up a few times. This chain connects TRBV6-5 to TRBJ1-4; TRBD1 is a possible D gene (5 bases). The V and J ends lost 0 bases and 0 bases respectively, with 5 bases between them. The germline CDR1 and CDR2 sequences are MNHEY and SVGAGI. The CDR3 has 15 amino acids. In nucleotides, the CDR3 is TGTGCCAGCAGTTACTCAGGGGCAACTAATGAAAAACTGTTTTTT. It yields the protein CASSYSGATNEKLFF.

As DNA, the CDR3 is TGTGCCAGCAAGACCAGGGTTCGTGGCTACACCTTC. This gives the protein CASKTRVRGYTF. V is TRBV6-5 and J is TRBJ1-2, with D possibly being TRBD1 (5 bases). CDR1 is MNHEY, CDR2 SVGAGI, per germline. The CDR3 length is 12 residues. Trimming left V 7 bases short and J 7 bases short, with 13 bases between.